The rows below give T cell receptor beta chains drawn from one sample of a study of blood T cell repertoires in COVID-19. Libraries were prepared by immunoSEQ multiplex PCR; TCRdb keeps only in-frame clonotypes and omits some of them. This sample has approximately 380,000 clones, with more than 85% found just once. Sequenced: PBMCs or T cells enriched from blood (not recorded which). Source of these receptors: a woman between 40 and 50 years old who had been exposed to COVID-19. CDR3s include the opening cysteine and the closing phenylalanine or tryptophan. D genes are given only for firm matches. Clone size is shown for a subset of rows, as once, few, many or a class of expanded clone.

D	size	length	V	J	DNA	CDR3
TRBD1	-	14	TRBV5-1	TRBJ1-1	TGCGCCAGCAGATTGACAGGGGGCCAAACTGAAGCTTTCTTT	CASRLTGGQTEAFF
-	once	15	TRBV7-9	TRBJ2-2	TGTGCCAGCAGCTTAGGACAGAGTAACACCGGGGAGCTGTTTTTT	CASSLGQSNTGELFF
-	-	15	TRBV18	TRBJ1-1	TGTGCCAGCTCACCTCCAGGGGTAACGAACACTGAAGCTTTCTTT	CASSPPGVTNTEAFF
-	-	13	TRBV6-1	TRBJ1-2	TGTGCCAGCAGTGATTCCACCGGGTATGGCTACACCTTC	CASSDSTGYGYTF
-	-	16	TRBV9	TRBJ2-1	TGTGCCAGCAGCGGGACCTCTGACGGGATCTACAATGAGCAGTTCTTC	CASSGTSDGIYNEQFF
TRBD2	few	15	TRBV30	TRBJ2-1	TGTGCCTGGAGTCCCCCAGGGCGGGAGGGCCTTGGGCAGTTCTTC	CAWSPPGREGLGQFF
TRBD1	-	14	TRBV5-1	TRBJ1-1	TGCGCCAGCAGCAAGGAACAGGGGTTGGGTGAAGCTTTCTTT	CASSKEQGLGEAFF
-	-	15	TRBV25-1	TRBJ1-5	TGTGCCAGCAGTGATGGGGCAATTAGCAATCAGCCCCAGCATTTT	CASSDGAISNQPQHF
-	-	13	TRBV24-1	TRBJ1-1	TGTGCCACCAGGACACAGGGGAACACTGAAGCTTTCTTT	CATRTQGNTEAFF
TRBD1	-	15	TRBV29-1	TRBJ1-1	TGCAGCGTCGACAACCGACAGGGTATGAACACTGAAGCTTTCTTT	CSVDNRQGMNTEAFF
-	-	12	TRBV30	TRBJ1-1	TGTGCCTGGATGAGGGGGGAGGGTGAAGCTTTCTTT	CAWMRGEGEAFF
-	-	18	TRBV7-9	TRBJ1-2	TGTGCCAGCAGCTTAGAGGTGGGCAGGCTCCTTTCGGCCTATGGCTACACCTTC	CASSLEVGRLLSAYGYTF
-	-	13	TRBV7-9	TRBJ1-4	TGTGCCGTTGAACAGCCAACTAATGAAAAACTGTTTTTT	CAVEQPTNEKLFF
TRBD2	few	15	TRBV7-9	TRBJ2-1	TGTGCCAGCAGCTTGCTGCCTAGACTAGCCGATGAGCAGTTCTTC	CASSLLPRLADEQFF
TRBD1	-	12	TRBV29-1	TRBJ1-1	TGCAGCGCGGGACAGTCGAACACTGAAGCTTTCTTT	CSAGQSNTEAFF
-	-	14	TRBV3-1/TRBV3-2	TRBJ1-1	TGTGCCAGCAGCTCGATCGACAGGAGGACTGAAGCTTTCTTT	CASSSIDRRTEAFF
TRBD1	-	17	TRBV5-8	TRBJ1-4	TGTGCCAGCACTTCCGGGACAGGGGACCTGAAGGGTGAAAAACTGTTTTTT	CASTSGTGDLKGEKLFF
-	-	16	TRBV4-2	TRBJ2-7	TGTGCCAGCAGCCAAGCGGCAGGCGCCCGCTCCTACGAGCAGTACTTC	CASSQAAGARSYEQYF
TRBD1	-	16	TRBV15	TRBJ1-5	TGTGCCACCAGCAGAGATAGAACAGGGGACAATCAGCCCCAGCATTTT	CATSRDRTGDNQPQHF
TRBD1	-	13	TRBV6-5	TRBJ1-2	TGTGCCAGCAGTTACACAGGGGTCGAAGGCTACACCTTC	CASSYTGVEGYTF
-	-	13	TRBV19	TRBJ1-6	TGTGCCAGTAGTATTTGGTCTTCCGGGACACTCACGTTT	CASSIWSSGTLTF
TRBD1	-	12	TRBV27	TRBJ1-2	TGTGCCAGCAGGACAGGGGACAATGGCTACACCTTC	CASRTGDNGYTF
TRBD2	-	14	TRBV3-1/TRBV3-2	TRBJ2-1	TGTGCCAGCAGCCAATGGGGGGGGAACAATGAGCAGTTCTTC	CASSQWGGNNEQFF
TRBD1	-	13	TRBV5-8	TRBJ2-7	TGTGCCAGCAGGCGTCGACAGGGATACGAGCAGTACTTC	CASRRRQGYEQYF
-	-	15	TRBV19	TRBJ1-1	TGTGCCAGTAGTATAACGCCCCAAGGGGACACTGAAGCTTTCTTT	CASSITPQGDTEAFF
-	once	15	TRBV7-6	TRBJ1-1	TGTGCCAGCAGCCCACCGGGGACGGGGGGAACTGAAGCTTTCTTT	CASSPPGTGGTEAFF
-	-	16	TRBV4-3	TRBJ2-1	TGCGCCAGCAGCCTCAATAGAGGGCTAGACCCTAATGAGCAGTTCTTC	CASSLNRGLDPNEQFF
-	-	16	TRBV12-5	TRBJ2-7	TGTGCTAGTGGTTTGCCCGCGGGACAGTTGATGTACGAGCAGTACTTC	CASGLPAGQLMYEQYF
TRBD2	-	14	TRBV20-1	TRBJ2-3	TGCAGTGCTAGTTTAGCGGGGCCGGGAAATACGCAGTATTTT	CSASLAGPGNTQYF
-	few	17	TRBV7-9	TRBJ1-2	TGTGCGACCCAGCTAGGGAGGCAGGCCTCCCCGGGTGGTGGCTACACCTTC	CATQLGRQASPGGGYTF
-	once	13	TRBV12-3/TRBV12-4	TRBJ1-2	TGTGCCAGCAGGATAAACAGGGACTATGGCTACACCTTC	CASRINRDYGYTF
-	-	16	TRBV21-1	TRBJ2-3	TGTGCCAGCAGCAATACGGTAGCGGGATACACAGATACGCAGTATTTT	CASSNTVAGYTDTQYF
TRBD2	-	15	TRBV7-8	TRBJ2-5	TGTGCCAGCAGCCTATCTAGCGGGTTTCAAGAGACCCAGTACTTC	CASSLSSGFQETQYF
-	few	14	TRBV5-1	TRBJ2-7	TGCGCCAGCAGCCCTGACAGAGATTTTTACGAGCAGTACTTC	CASSPDRDFYEQYF
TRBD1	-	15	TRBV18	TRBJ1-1	TGTGCCAGCTCACCGAGGGGACAGACGAACACTGAAGCTTTCTTT	CASSPRGQTNTEAFF